This entry features one TCR beta chain sequence. The data belong to a study of blood T cell repertoires in COVID-19. Study-level background: Italy, Spain and the United States were the sources of the convalescent and acute COVID-19 samples. Sources were T cells, B-cell-depleted T cells, or PBMCs; the material itself was cDNA or gDNA.

CDR3 size: 15 residues. The germline V and J ends were trimmed by 3 bases and 0 bases, with 8 bases remaining between them. Germline V lookup: CDR1 SGHNT, CDR2 YENEEA. Original data processing: Nucleated cell number was recorded as an estimate derived from reference gene primer amplification. Assay: immunoSEQ multiplex PCR; the TCRdb copy retains only in-frame clones and omits some. D and trimming come from the DNA, and the V and J calls and clone size come from that table. The repertoire includes fewer than 60,000 clones, 70% to 85% of them detected once, and around 10% sits in the top ten. Seattle patient enrollment occurred during active infection, with longitudinal follow-up thereafter.

This receptor was taken from a man older than 75 with COVID-19, enrolled during active disease. The sample consisted of peripheral blood. The chain joins TRBV11-3 to TRBJ2-2, with D perhaps matching TRBD1 (5 bases). CDR3 sequence (DNA): TGTGCCAGCAGCTTTGACAGCGCGAACACCGGGGAGCTGTTTTTT. It is translated as CASSFDSANTGELFF.